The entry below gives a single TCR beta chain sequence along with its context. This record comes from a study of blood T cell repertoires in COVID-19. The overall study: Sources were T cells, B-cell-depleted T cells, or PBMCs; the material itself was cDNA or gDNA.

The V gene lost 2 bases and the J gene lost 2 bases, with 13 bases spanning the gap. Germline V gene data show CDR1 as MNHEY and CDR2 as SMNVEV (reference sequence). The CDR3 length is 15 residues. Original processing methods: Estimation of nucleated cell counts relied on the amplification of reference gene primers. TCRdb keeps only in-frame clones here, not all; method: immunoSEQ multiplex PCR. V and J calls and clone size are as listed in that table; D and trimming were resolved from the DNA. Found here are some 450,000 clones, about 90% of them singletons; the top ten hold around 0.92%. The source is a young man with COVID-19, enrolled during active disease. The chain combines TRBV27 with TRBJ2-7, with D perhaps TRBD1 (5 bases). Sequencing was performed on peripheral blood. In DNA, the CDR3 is TGTGCCAGCAGTTTAATAGGAGACAGAGCCTACGAGCAGTACTTC. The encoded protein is CASSLIGDRAYEQYF.